The 21 T cell receptor beta chains below come from one sample, sequenced in a study of T cells in Graves' hyperthyroidism and ophthalmopathy. Template material for amplifying TCR beta CDR3 regions consisted of RNA transcripts. The HTBI primer set was used in a first-round RT-PCR of the TCR CDR3. TCRdb re-derived calls from the multiplex PCR reads in MiXCR, one entry per CDR3 protein. The data hold under 400,000 distinct CDR3 sequences, with 15% to 19% observed a single time. Sample: blood. These receptors all come from a woman aged 18-29 years with Graves' hyperthyroidism that later progressed to Graves' ophthalmopathy.

V and J are TRBV3-1 and TRBJ2-5, with TRBD2 matching 9 bases. Germline assignment: CDR1 LGHDT and CDR2 YNNKEL (reference sequence). J gave up 5 bases and V 2 bases, and 12 bases lay outside the gene matches. The CDR3 is made up of 17 amino acids. CDR3 loop: CASSQSPGGRGGETQYF. CDR3 in DNA: TGTGCCAGCAGCCAATCCCCTGGCGGGAGGGGTGGGGAGACCCAGTACTTC.

This clonotype occurred many times. The chain couples TRBV12-3 or TRBV12-4 to TRBJ2-5; D call uncertain. The CDR3 contains 14 residues. Trimming left V 1 base short and J 3 bases short, with 9 bases between. The CDR3 nucleotides read TGTGCCAGCAGTTTAGGATCCCTCGAAGAGACCCAGTACTTC. This gives the protein CASSLGSLEETQYF.

The chain uses TRBV11-2 and TRBJ2-7, with D unresolved. The CDR3 length is 16 residues. Germline CDR1 SGHAT, CDR2 FQNNGV. Trimming removed 2 bases at V and 0 bases at J, with 14 bases between. The CDR3 DNA reads as TGTGCCAGCAGCTTAATCGGACGCCGAACCTCCTACGAGCAGTACTTC. Its translation is CASSLIGRRTSYEQYF.

The chain couples TRBV12-3 or TRBV12-4 to TRBJ2-2, with TRBD2 identical over 9 bases. CDR3 size: 16 residues. V was pared by 2 bases and J by 5 bases, with 6 bases of the junction left unmatched. The CDR3: CASSLIAGARTGELFF. CDR3 nucleotides: TGTGCCAGCAGTTTAATAGCGGGAGCCAGAACCGGGGAGCTGTTTTTT.

This clonotype was found many times. This chain uses TRBV6-1 with TRBJ2-1; D may match TRBD1 or TRBD2 (7 bases each). Trimming left V 2 bases short and J 7 bases short, with 15 bases between. The length of the CDR3 is 15 residues. The V gene's germline CDR1 is MNHNS and CDR2 SASEGT. CDR3: CASSETGRGGNEQFF. The CDR3 region has the DNA TGTGCCAGCAGTGAAACTGGCAGGGGGGGTAATGAGCAGTTCTTC.

The table lists this clonotype with many counts. This chain joins TRBV12-3 or TRBV12-4 and TRBJ2-1; D tentatively fits TRBD1 or TRBD2 (5 bases each). The CDR3 consists of 14 residues. The V gene lost 5 bases and the J gene lost 7 bases, with 15 bases spanning the gap. This chain's CDR3 is CASSRRGAGNEQFF. The CDR3 nucleotides read TGTGCCAGCAGTAGACGAGGGGCAGGGAATGAGCAGTTCTTC.

This clonotype was picked up a small number of times. The V call is TRBV20-1, the J call TRBJ2-7; D is ambiguous. The CDR3 consists of 12 residues. The V and J ends lost 6 bases and 2 bases respectively, with 11 bases between them. CDR1 DFQATT and CDR2 SNEGSKA come from the germline V gene (reference sequence). CDR3 residues: CSAQGGTYEQYF. For the CDR3, the DNA is TGCAGTGCCCAAGGTGGAACCTACGAGCAGTACTTC.

This clonotype occurred many times. The chain couples TRBV11-2 to TRBJ2-7; D gene uncertain. The length of the CDR3 is 16 residues. Trimming cost V 5 bases and J 0 bases, with 17 bases left between them. Germline CDR1 reads SGHAT; CDR2 reads FQNNGV. The CDR3 DNA follows: TGTGCCAGCAGCCATTATTCCAAGACGAGCTCCTACGAGCAGTACTTC. It yields the protein CASSHYSKTSSYEQYF.

The sample holds one count of this clonotype. A read error may account for a junction end that differs from germline. The V and J genes are TRBV6-2 or TRBV6-3 and TRBJ2-3, with D tentatively TRBD2 (5 bases). Germline V lookup: CDR1 MNHEY, CDR2 SVGEGT. The CDR3 is made up of 13 amino acids. The CDR3 DNA follows: TGTGCCAGCAATTACGGCGGGACAGATACGCAGTATTTT. This codes for CASNYGGTDTQYF.

The chain couples TRBV28 to TRBJ1-3, with TRBD1 matching 9 bases. CDR3 length equals 18 residues. J was trimmed by 3 bases and V by 6 bases; bases with no gene match: 15. The V gene's germline CDR1 is MDHEN and CDR2 SYDVKM. The CDR3 loop reads CASRPIRSGTGFGNTIYF. The CDR3 DNA follows: TGTGCCAGCAGACCGATTAGGTCCGGGACAGGGTTTGGAAACACCATATATTTT. Combining the CDR3 with reference TRBV28 and TRBJ1-3 gives the whole variable domain DVKVTQSSRYLVKRTGEKVFLECVQDMDHENMFWYRQDPGLGLRLIYFSYDVKMKEKGDIPEGYSVSREKKERFSLILESASTNQTSMYLCASRPIRSGTGFGNTIYFGEGSWLTVV.

This clonotype was recorded many times. V usage is TRBV6-1 and J usage is TRBJ2-3, with D hard to call. Germline lookup yields CDR1 MNHNS and CDR2 SASEGT. The V end was cut by 5 bases, the J end by 0 bases, with 9 bases between. The CDR3 has 14 residues. CDR3 nucleotide sequence: TGTGCCAGCAGTACGGCTGTAAGCACAGATACGCAGTATTTT. Translation: CASSTAVSTDTQYF.

This clonotype was seen many times. The rearrangement links TRBV20-1 to TRBJ2-7, with D tentatively TRBD2 (7 bases). The V gene lost 5 bases and the J gene lost 4 bases, with 18 bases spanning the gap. Germline assignment: CDR1 DFQATT and CDR2 SNEGSKA (reference sequence). CDR3 length equals 14 residues. CDR3 in DNA: TGCAGTGCTGGGGGCCTACTAGCGAGGTACGAGCAGTACTTC. It specifies CSAGGLLARYEQYF.

V and J are TRBV15 and TRBJ1-5; D might be TRBD1 (5 bases). Germline CDR1 reads LNHNV; CDR2 reads YYDKDF (reference sequence). CDR3 length: 15 amino acids. Trimming shortened V by 0 bases and J by 7 bases, and 13 bases separated the two germline ends. Here the CDR3 reads CATSRDSDGAQPQHF. For the CDR3, the DNA is TGTGCCACCAGCAGAGATAGTGACGGGGCGCAGCCCCAGCATTTT.

This clonotype was counted at least ten times. J is TRBJ1-1 and V is TRBV27; D is unclear. CDR1 is MNHEY, CDR2 SMNVEV, per germline (reference sequence). This CDR3 is built from 12 residues. V dropped 6 bases and J dropped 6 bases, with 11 bases sitting between them. The CDR3 loop is CASRFGPAEAFF. CDR3 nucleotides: TGTGCCAGCAGGTTCGGGCCAGCTGAAGCTTTCTTT.

This clonotype has more than one count but fewer than ten. The chain is built from TRBV27 and TRBJ1-4, with 8 positions matching TRBD1. The CDR3 extends over 15 amino acids. CDR1 and CDR2 from the germline V gene are MNHEY and SMNVEV (reference sequence). J was trimmed by 5 bases and V by 6 bases; bases with no gene match: 8. CDR3 DNA sequence: TGTGCCAGCAGGACGGGACAGGCTGAAAATGAAAAACTGTTTTTT. Translated: CASRTGQAENEKLFF.

J is TRBJ2-6 and V is TRBV18; 9 nucleotides align to TRBD1. CDR1 is KGHSH and CDR2 is LQKENI in the germline V gene. The CDR3 length is 22 residues. J was trimmed by 0 bases and V by 0 bases; bases with no gene match: 15. CDR3 nucleotide sequence: TGTGCCAGCTCACCACCGATTACCGTTACTGGACAGGGGCACTCTGGGGCCAACGTCCTGACTTTC. Its translation: CASSPPITVTGQGHSGANVLTF.

The chain couples TRBV30 to TRBJ1-4; 9 bases map to TRBD1. Trimming took 3 bases from V and 9 from J; bases not matched to a gene: 8. The CDR3 is 14 amino acids. Germline V gene sequence: CDR1 GTSNPN, CDR2 SVGIG (reference sequence). The DNA of the CDR3 is TGTGCCTGGAGCGCCAGGACAGGGGTTAAAAAACTGTTTTTT. Translating gives CAWSARTGVKKLFF.

This clonotype was found many times. This chain links TRBV20-1 with TRBJ2-5, with D perhaps matching TRBD2 (6 bases). Deletions cut 3 bases from V and 0 bases from J, with 11 bases between. Germline V lookup: CDR1 DFQATT, CDR2 SNEGSKA (reference sequence). This CDR3 contains 14 residues. As DNA, the CDR3 is TGCAGTGCTAGTGGGGGGAGGTACCAAGAGACCCAGTACTTC. Its translation is CSASGGRYQETQYF.

There are many counts of this clonotype. V usage is TRBV28 and J usage is TRBJ2-7; 9 bases line up with TRBD1. Germline V CDR1 and CDR2: MDHEN, SYDVKM. V lost 2 bases and J lost 3; bases outside the gene matches: 5. The CDR3 length is 15 residues. The CDR3 loop reads CASSLTRDRDYEQYF. The CDR3 nucleotides are TGTGCCAGCAGTTTAACACGGGACAGGGACTACGAGCAGTACTTC.

This clonotype was detected many times. The V gene is TRBV7-8, the J gene TRBJ1-6; no definite D call. V lost 4 bases and J lost 7, with 14 bases in between. CDR1 SGHVS and CDR2 FQNEAQ come from the germline V gene. This CDR3 is 15 amino acids long. CDR3 DNA sequence: TGTGCCAGCAGCTCGTCCTGGACGGGGAATTCACCCCTCCACTTT. Its translation is CASSSSWTGNSPLHF.

This clonotype was counted ten times or more. This rearrangement joins TRBV28 to TRBJ2-3; 10 bases fit TRBD1. Germline CDR1 reads MDHEN; CDR2 reads SYDVKM. This CDR3 is 13 amino acids long. Losses at the gene ends were 8 bases for V and 6 bases for J; bases not matched to a gene: 5. The CDR3 nucleotides read TGTGCCAGCCGCCGGACAGGGGGGGATACGCAGTATTTT. It encodes CASRRTGGDTQYF.